This T cell receptor (beta chain) is drawn from a study of T cells in Graves' hyperthyroidism and ophthalmopathy (dated by TCRdb to between 2019 and 2020). Turning to the overall study: Peripheral blood was collected at initial diagnosis, before any treatment. To identify TCR V-J signatures that set the groups apart, the researchers used a discovery cohort of about a hundred patients, made up of 40 to 45 with Graves' ophthalmopathy and some 58 with stable Graves' hyperthyroidism. The approximately 90 discovery patients were divided at random into training and test sets in a 7:3 ratio. In over five Graves' hyperthyroidism patients, the study also compared T-cell repertoires from thyroid tissue with T-cell repertoires from blood. After sampling, hyperthyroidism patients received methimazole starting at 30 mg daily, and ophthalmopathy patients received high-dose intravenous methylprednisolone. The paper reports TCR Vbeta CDR3 sequencing of some 140 peripheral blood samples: some 44 ophthalmopathy, under 85 hyperthyroidism and some 17 progressor patients. Whether ophthalmopathy could be predicted prospectively was tested in an independent validation cohort made up of under 20 hyperthyroidism patients plus 17 patients who later progressed to ophthalmopathy. Broader findings and caveats from the paper: Most expanded thyroid clonotypes (frequency above 0.001) were also detected in blood, a finding suggesting that blood repertoires may reflect thyroid immune responses. In validation, the model predicted progression to ophthalmopathy with over 60% sensitivity and roughly 72% specificity, a median of about 6.7 months before onset. Sample size was not statistically predetermined, and investigators were not blinded to group allocation. A 13 V-J signature model separated ophthalmopathy from stable hyperthyroidism, with approximately 86% sensitivity and about 81% specificity in cross-validation and 80%/75% in testing.

The V end gives up 2 bases and the J end 0 bases, leaving 3 bases in the junction not matched to a gene. From the cysteine through the phenylalanine, the CDR3 covers 15 amino acids. The DNA shown is the 45-base CDR3, in frame from base 1. The germline V gene encodes CDR1 SGHTA and CDR2 FQGNSA. Notes on this clonotype: What antigen it recognizes has not been identified. No base quality information exists; no much larger clone differs at one position.

The TCR beta CDR3 regions were amplified from RNA transcripts. A first-round RT-PCR of the TCR CDR3 used the HTBI primer set with the Qiagen OneStep RT-PCR kit. A second multiplex PCR round built the libraries, followed by size selection and purification. Sequencing of the libraries was done on an Illumina HiSeq2000 using paired-end 100 bp reads. Regarding the original processing steps: Raw data were processed with SOAPnuke, discarding reads with adapters, uncalled bases, mean Phred below 15, or no exact constant-primer or identifier match. COPE v1.2.5 was used to merge high-quality paired reads, and clonotypes were defined as unique nucleotide sequences. MiTCR v1.1 was used to align clonotypes to the IMGT TRBV, TRBD and TRBJ reference segments. Only V-J combinations with frequency above 0.0001, covering 99% to 99.2% of repertoires, were analysed. A TCS score was defined as the ratio between F50 (clonal expansion) and ExV (chaos), using BLOSUM62-based TCRdist between CDR3 peptides within each V-J. Welch's t-statistics and random forest reduced 514 V-J features to 13, which were used in a naive Bayes classifier (R e1071). Through fastp at Q25 and MiXCR, TCRdb rebuilt clones from the public reads, retaining in-frame beta chains. Rows matching on CDR3 protein sequence are summarized as one entry with the most common DNA and genes. None of the V and J calls come from the authors' own analysis; TCRdb made them. This sample comprises more than 550,000 distinct CDR3 sequences, roughly 17% of them detected only once. The leading ten clones occupy about 16% of the sample.

Stable Graves' hyperthyroidism was defined as the absence of progression to ophthalmopathy over 18 months of follow-up. Hyperthyroidism patients were newly diagnosed, had a disease duration of under 2 months, and were aged 18 to 65 years. Exclusion was applied to patients with uncontrolled infections, other autoimmune diseases, pregnancy or lactation. Diagnoses were established on the basis of clinical symptoms, serum thyroxine and TRAb, thyroid ultrasound, and orbital computed tomography. Ficoll-Paque density gradient centrifugation was used to isolate PBMCs from approximately 10 ml of fresh peripheral blood. Total RNA was extracted with Trizol reagent, and quality was checked on an Agilent 2100 Bioanalyzer.

The V and J genes are TRBV7-2 and TRBJ1-1; TRBD1 aligns with 7 central bases. The sequencing sample was made of blood. The TCR comes from a man over 45 with Graves' hyperthyroidism. For the CDR3, the sequence is CASSLLTGLNTEAFF. The nucleotides are TGTGCCAGCAGCTTACTGACAGGGTTGAACACTGAAGCTTTCTTT.